These 13 T cell receptor beta chains share one sample of origin, sequenced in a study of T cell responses to AZD1222 COVID-19 vaccine. Only in-frame clones appear in the TCRdb table, and some are missing; sequencing was by immunoSEQ multiplex PCR. The table has around 120,000 clones, 87% seen once; the top ten hold under 3%. Sequencing used peripheral blood, obtained 28 days after the second AZD1222 dose. These receptors were obtained from an adult who received the AZD1222 COVID-19 vaccine.

V gene TRBV7-2 combines with J gene TRBJ2-7; 10 bases match TRBD1. Trimming at V came to 8 bases and at J to 2 bases, leaving 6 bases not matched to a gene. The length of the CDR3 is 14 residues. Looked up from germline, CDR1 is SGHTA and CDR2 is FQGNSA. The chain's CDR3 is CASRDRGRTYEQYF. The CDR3 DNA reads TGTGCCAGCCGGGACAGGGGACGAACCTACGAGCAGTACTTC. Complete variable domain (other parts from reference TRBV7-2 and TRBJ2-7): GAGVSQSPSNKVTEKGKDVELRCDPISGHTALYWYRQSLGQGLEFLIYFQGNSAPDKSGLPSDRFSAERTGGSVSTLTIQRTQQEDSAVYLCASRDRGRTYEQYFGPGTRLTVT.

The V and J genes are TRBV9 and TRBJ1-6, with a possible D match to TRBD1 (5 bases). Trimming pared 4 bases from V and 10 bases from J, leaving 24 bases between. Per the germline V gene, CDR1 is SGDLS and CDR2 is YYNGEE. The CDR3 totals 17 residues. The CDR3 spells CASSRPRGLGGDSPLHF. The CDR3, as DNA: TGTGCCAGCAGCCGACCTCGGGGGTTAGGTGGAGACTCACCCCTCCACTTT.

V usage is TRBV19 and J usage is TRBJ1-2; D is ambiguous. The length of the CDR3 is 12 residues. CDR1 LNHDA and CDR2 SQIVND come from the germline V gene (reference sequence). Trimming stripped 3 bases from V and 8 bases from J, with 10 bases between. CDR3 DNA: TGTGCCAGTAGTATCGTTCGAGGAGGCTACACCTTC. Encoded protein: CASSIVRGGYTF.

This chain uses TRBV3-1 (or the pseudogene TRBV3-2) with TRBJ2-1; D not resolved. V was pared by 5 bases and J by 6 bases, with 17 bases between. Germline CDR1 reads LGHDT; CDR2 reads YNNKEL (reference sequence). The CDR3 consists of 15 residues. CDR3 in DNA: TGTGCCAGCAGCTTCTCTCTCTTGGTTTCCAATGAGCAGTTCTTC. Protein: CASSFSLLVSNEQFF.

This clone came up once. V is TRBV5-4 and J is TRBJ1-1, with TRBD1 matching 8 bases. CDR3 length: 15 amino acids. Trimming removed 3 bases from V and 1 base from J; junction bases left unmatched: 5. Germline-derived CDR1 and CDR2 are SGHNT and YYREEE (reference sequence). The CDR3 region has the DNA TGTGCCAGCAGCTGGGGGGACAGGAGGAACACTGAAGCTTTCTTT. Translation gives CASSWGDRRNTEAFF.

This clone was seen a single time. This chain uses TRBV6-1 with TRBJ1-2, with no clear D. CDR3 length equals 15 residues. Germline values: CDR1 MNHNS, CDR2 SASEGT. The germline V and J ends were trimmed by 0 bases and 8 bases, with 16 bases remaining between them. The CDR3 loop is CASSEALRRTMGYTF. DNA of the CDR3: TGTGCCAGCAGTGAAGCGCTAAGGCGGACCATGGGCTACACCTTC.

The chain is built from TRBV29-1 and TRBJ1-2; D unclear. V dropped 4 bases and J dropped 2 bases, with 8 bases sitting between them. Germline CDR1 reads SQVTM; CDR2 reads ANQGSEA. The CDR3 totals 12 residues. DNA of the CDR3: TGCAGCGTTGCATGGGGAAACTATGGCTACACCTTC. Protein product: CSVAWGNYGYTF.

Concerning this clone: The sample carries other DNA sequences with the same CDR3. The gene calls are TRBV19 and TRBJ1-2; 7 bases are a match to TRBD1. The germline V gene has CDR1 LNHDA and CDR2 SQIVND (reference sequence). There are 13 residues in the CDR3. The V gene end was trimmed by 3 bases and the J gene end by 3 bases; junction bases not matched to a gene: 1. The CDR3 DNA follows: TGTGCCAGTAGTATTGACAGGGACTATGGCTACACCTTC. Translating it yields CASSIDRDYGYTF.

The chain links TRBV9 to TRBJ1-2; 10 bases align to TRBD1. Germline V gene data show CDR1 as SGDLS and CDR2 as YYNGEE. V gave up 4 bases and J gave up 5 bases; unmatched junction bases: 5. This CDR3 is 14 amino acids long. CDR3 in DNA: TGTGCCAGCAGCACTAGACAGGGGGCGTATGGCTACACCTTC. Translated: CASSTRQGAYGYTF.

The chain carries TRBV9 and TRBJ1-1; D unclear. V lost 0 bases and J 6 bases, leaving 9 bases between the germline ends. Germline V lookup: CDR1 SGDLS, CDR2 YYNGEE. The CDR3 is 13 residues long. DNA of the CDR3: TGTGCCAGCAGCGTAGAGGCAAGCTCTGAAGCTTTCTTT. It is translated as CASSVEASSEAFF.

This sequence joins TRBV6-5 and TRBJ2-2, with unresolved D. V lost 8 bases to trimming and J lost 1 base, with 11 bases between them. The germline gives CDR1 MNHEY, CDR2 SVGAGI. The CDR3 sequence is 14 residues long. The CDR3 here is CASLRHRNTGELFF. The CDR3 nucleotides are TGTGCCAGCCTAAGACACAGGAACACCGGGGAGCTGTTTTTT.

This clone was seen at least ten times. The chain joins TRBV27 to TRBJ2-1; 12 positions agree with TRBD2. The J segment lost 3 bases and the V segment lost 1 base, leaving 7 bases of the junction unmatched. The CDR3 spans 18 residues. The germline V gene encodes CDR1 MNHEY and CDR2 SMNVEV (reference sequence). Here the CDR3 reads CASSLYPQLAGGYNEQFF. The DNA for the CDR3 is TGTGCCAGCAGTTTATACCCCCAACTAGCGGGGGGCTACAATGAGCAGTTCTTC.

The chain recombines TRBV15 with TRBJ1-6, with 7 positions matching TRBD1. Trimming removed 1 base from V and 7 bases from J; junction bases left unmatched: 4. This CDR3 spans 15 amino acids. CDR1 is LNHNV and CDR2 is YYDKDF in the germline V gene (reference sequence). The CDR3 sequence is CATSRVRGRNSPLHF. For the CDR3, the DNA is TGTGCCACCAGCAGAGTGAGGGGGCGAAATTCACCCCTCCACTTT.